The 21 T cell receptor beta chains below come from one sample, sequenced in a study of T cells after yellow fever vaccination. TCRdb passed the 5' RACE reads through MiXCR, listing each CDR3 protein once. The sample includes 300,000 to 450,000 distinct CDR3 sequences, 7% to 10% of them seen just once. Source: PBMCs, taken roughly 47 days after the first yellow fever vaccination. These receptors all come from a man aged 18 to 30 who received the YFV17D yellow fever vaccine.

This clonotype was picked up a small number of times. CDR3 residues: CASSFSRGLNTEAFF. The CDR3 DNA sequence: TGTGCCAGCAGCTTCTCCCGGGGCCTGAACACTGAAGCTTTCTTT. The chain combines TRBV7-2 with TRBJ1-1; weak D call: TRBD1 (5 bases). Germline assignment: CDR1 SGHTA and CDR2 FQGNSA. V was trimmed by 3 bases and J by 0 bases, leaving 11 bases between them. This CDR3 has 15 residues.

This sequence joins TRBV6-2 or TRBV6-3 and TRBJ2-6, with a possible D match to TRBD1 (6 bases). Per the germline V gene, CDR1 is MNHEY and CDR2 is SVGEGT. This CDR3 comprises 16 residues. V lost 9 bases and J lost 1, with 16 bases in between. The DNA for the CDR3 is TGTGCCAGTCGGGACATTTCCCTTTCTGGGGCCAACGTCCTGACTTTC. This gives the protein CASRDISLSGANVLTF.

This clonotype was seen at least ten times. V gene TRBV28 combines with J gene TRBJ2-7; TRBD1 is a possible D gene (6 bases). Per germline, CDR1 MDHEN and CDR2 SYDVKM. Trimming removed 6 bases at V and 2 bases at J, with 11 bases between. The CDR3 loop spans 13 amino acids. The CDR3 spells CASSTGYTYEQYF. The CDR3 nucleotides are TGTGCCAGCAGCACAGGGTATACCTACGAGCAGTACTTC.

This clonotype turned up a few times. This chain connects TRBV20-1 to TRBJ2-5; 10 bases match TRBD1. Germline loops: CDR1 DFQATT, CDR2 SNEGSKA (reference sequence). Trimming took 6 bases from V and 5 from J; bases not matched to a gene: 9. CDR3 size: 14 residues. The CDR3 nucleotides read TGCAGTGCCCAGAGGGGACAGGGGCGGGAGACCCAGTACTTC. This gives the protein CSAQRGQGRETQYF.

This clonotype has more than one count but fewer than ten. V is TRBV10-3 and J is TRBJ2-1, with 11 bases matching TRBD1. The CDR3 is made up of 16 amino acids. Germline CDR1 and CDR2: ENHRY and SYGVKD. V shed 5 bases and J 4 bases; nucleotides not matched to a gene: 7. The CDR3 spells CAISPAGTGGYNEQFF. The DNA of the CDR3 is TGTGCCATCAGTCCCGCGGGGACAGGGGGATACAATGAGCAGTTCTTC.

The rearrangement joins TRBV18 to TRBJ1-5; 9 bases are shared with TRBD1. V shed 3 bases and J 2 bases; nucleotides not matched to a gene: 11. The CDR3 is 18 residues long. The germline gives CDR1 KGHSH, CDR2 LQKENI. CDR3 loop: CASSPGGQGGYGNQPQHF. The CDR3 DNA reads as TGTGCCAGCTCACCGGGGGGACAGGGAGGTTACGGCAATCAGCCCCAGCATTTT.

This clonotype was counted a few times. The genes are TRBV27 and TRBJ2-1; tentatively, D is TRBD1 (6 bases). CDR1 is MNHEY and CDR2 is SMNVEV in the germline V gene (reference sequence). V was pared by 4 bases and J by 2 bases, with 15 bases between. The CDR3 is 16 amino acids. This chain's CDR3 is CASSSYLGGTYNEQFF. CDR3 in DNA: TGTGCCAGCAGTTCGTACCTAGGGGGAACCTACAATGAGCAGTTCTTC.

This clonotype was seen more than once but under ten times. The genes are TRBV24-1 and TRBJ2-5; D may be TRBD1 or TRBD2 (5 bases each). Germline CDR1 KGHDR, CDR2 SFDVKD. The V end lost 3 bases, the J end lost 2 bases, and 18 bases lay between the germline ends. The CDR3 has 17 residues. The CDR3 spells CATSDGGSVGGQETQYF. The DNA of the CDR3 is TGTGCCACCAGTGATGGGGGAAGCGTGGGCGGACAAGAGACCCAGTACTTC.

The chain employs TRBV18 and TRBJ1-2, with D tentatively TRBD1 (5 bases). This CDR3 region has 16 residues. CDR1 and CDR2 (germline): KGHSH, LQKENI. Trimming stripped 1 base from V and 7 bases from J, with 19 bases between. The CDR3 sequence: CASSPQRRPGVPGYTF. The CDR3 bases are TGTGCCAGCTCACCACAAAGACGCCCGGGGGTCCCTGGCTACACCTTC.

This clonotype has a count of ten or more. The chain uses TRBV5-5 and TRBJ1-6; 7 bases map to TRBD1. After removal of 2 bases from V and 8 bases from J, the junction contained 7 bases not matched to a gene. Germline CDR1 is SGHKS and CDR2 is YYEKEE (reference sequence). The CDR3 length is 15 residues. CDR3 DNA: TGTGCCAGCAGCTTTACAGGGGCGTTCGATTCACCCCTCCACTTT. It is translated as CASSFTGAFDSPLHF.

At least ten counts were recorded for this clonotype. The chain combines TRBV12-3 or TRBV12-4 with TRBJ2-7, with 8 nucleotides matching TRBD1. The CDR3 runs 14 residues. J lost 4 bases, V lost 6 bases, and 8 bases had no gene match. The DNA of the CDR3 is TGTGCCAGCAGCACCGGGACAGGTTTTTACGAGCAGTACTTC. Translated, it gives CASSTGTGFYEQYF.

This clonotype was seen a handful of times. CDR3 nucleotide sequence: TGCGCCAGCAGCTTCCAACTGACAGGGGGCCAAGAGACCCAGTACTTC. Protein sequence: CASSFQLTGGQETQYF. This chain connects TRBV5-1 to TRBJ2-5, with 9 positions matching TRBD1. V lost 2 bases to trimming and J lost 1 base; unmatched junction nucleotides: 6. Germline-derived CDR1 and CDR2 are SGHRS and YFSETQ. This CDR3 contains 16 residues.

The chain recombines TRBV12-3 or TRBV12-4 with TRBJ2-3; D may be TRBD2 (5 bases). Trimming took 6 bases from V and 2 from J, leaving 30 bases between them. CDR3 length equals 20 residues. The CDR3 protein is CASSSLVASYIQSNTDTQYF. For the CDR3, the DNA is TGTGCCAGCAGCTCGCTAGTGGCTAGCTACATACAATCCAACACAGATACGCAGTATTTT.

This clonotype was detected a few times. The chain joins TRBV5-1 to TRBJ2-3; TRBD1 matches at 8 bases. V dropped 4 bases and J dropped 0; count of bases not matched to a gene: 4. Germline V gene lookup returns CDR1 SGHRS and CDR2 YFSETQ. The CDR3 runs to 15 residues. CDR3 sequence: CASSGTGPSTDTQYF. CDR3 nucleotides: TGCGCCAGCAGCGGGACAGGCCCTAGCACAGATACGCAGTATTTT. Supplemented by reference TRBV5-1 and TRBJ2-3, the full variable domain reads KAGVTQTPRYLIKTRGQQVTLSCSPISGHRSVSWYQQTPGQGLQFLFEYFSETQRNKGNFPGRFSGRQFSNSRSEMNVSTLELGDSALYLCASSGTGPSTDTQYFGPGTRLTVL.

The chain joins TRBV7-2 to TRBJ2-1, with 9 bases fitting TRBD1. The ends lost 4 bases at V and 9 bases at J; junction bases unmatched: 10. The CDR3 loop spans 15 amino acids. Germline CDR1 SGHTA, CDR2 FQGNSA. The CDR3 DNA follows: TGTGCCAGCAGCTCTCCGGGACAGGGATGGGTTGAGCAGTTCTTC. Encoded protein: CASSSPGQGWVEQFF.

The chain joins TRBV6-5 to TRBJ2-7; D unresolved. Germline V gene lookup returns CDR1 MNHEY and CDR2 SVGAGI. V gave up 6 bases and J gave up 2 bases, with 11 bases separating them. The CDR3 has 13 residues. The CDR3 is CASSYSEAYEQYF. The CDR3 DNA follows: TGTGCCAGCAGCTATAGTGAGGCCTACGAGCAGTACTTC.

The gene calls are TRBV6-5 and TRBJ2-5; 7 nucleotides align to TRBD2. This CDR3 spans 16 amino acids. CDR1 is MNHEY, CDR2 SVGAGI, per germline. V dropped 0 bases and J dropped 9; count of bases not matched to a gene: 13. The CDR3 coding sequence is TGTGCCAGCAGTTACTCGTCCAGCGGGACCTCGGGGCCCCAGTACTTC. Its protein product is CASSYSSSGTSGPQYF.

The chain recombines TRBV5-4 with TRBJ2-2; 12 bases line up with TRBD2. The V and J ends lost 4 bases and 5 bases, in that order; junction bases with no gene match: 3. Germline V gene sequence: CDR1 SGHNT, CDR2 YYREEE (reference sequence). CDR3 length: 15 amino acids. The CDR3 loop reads CASSTLAGGTGELFF. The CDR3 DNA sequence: TGTGCCAGCAGCACACTAGCGGGAGGAACCGGGGAGCTGTTTTTT.

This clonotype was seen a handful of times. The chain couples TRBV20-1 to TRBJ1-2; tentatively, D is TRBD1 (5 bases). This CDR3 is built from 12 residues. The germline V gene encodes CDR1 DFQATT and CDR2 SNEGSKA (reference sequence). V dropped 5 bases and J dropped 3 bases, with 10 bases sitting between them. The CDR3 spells CSAPDTYYGYTF. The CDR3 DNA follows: TGCAGTGCTCCGGACACGTACTATGGCTACACCTTC.

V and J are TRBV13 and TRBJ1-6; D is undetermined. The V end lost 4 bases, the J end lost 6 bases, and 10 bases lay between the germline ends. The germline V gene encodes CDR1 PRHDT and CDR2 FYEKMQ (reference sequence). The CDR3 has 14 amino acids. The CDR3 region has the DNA TGTGCCAGCAGCTACCGGCCTCCTAATTCACCCCTCCACTTT. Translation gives CASSYRPPNSPLHF.

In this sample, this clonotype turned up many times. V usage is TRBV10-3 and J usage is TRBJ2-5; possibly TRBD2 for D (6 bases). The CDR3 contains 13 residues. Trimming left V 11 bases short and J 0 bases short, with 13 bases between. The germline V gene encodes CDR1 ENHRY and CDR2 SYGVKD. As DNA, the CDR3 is TGTGCCGTGGGTTCTAGCGACCAAGAGACCCAGTACTTC. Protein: CAVGSSDQETQYF.